This TCR beta chain emerged from a study of blood T cell repertoires in COVID-19. Background on the study: The analysed material was cDNA or gDNA that came from T cells, B-cell-depleted T cells, or PBMCs.

The protocol was immunoSEQ multiplex PCR, while the TCRdb copy is restricted to in-frame clones and leaves out a portion. The data show fewer than 500,000 clones, 87% seen once. Trimming cost V 4 bases and J 2 bases; bases outside gene matches: 6. The V gene's germline CDR1 is MNHEY and CDR2 SMNVEV (reference sequence). This CDR3 comprises 15 residues. Study members were between roughly 18 and 100 years old and lived in over 20 US regions. Each participant's cohort was designated according to participant-reported clinical history. The TCR comes from a man aged 30-40 years who had recovered from COVID-19. The chain employs TRBV27 and TRBJ1-1; 8 positions match TRBD1. Sequencing used PBMCs or T cells enriched from blood (not recorded which). The chain's CDR3 is CASSSGQGRNTEAFF. For the CDR3, the DNA is TGTGCCAGCAGTTCAGGACAGGGCCGAAACACTGAAGCTTTCTTT.